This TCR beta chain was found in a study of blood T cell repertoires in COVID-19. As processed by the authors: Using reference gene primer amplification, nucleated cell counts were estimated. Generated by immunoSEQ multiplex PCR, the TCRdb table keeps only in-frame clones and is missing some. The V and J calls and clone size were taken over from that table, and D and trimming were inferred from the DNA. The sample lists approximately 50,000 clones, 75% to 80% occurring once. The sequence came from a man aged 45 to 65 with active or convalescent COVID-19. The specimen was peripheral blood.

This CDR3 is CASSFILGGDTQYF. The CDR3 bases are TGCGCCAGCAGCTTCATCCTCGGGGGGGATACGCAGTATTTT. The rearrangement links TRBV5-1 to TRBJ2-3; 7 bases align to TRBD2. Trimming removed 2 bases from V and 6 bases from J; junction bases left unmatched: 6. The CDR3 has 14 amino acids. The germline V gene encodes CDR1 SGHRS and CDR2 YFSETQ.